These T cell receptor beta chains were read from a single sample in a study of beta chain features in type 1 diabetes. Using immunoSEQ multiplex PCR, the repertoire was profiled, and TCRdb retains in-frame clones only, with some absent. The repertoire includes some 220,000 clones, around 9.9% of them detected once, and less than 1.5% sits in the top ten. Sequencing used central memory CD4+ T cells from blood. These receptors were taken from a young man in good health. Both conserved end residues are part of each CDR3. A D gene is named only where the DNA matches it firmly. Clone size is not always given. Where it is, it says once, few, many or a class for expanded clones.

clone size	D gene	V gene	J gene	CDR3 protein	CDR3 DNA
few	NA	TRBV29-1	TRBJ1-5	CSGAPGPDQPQHF	TGCAGCGGTGCGCCGGGGCCCGATCAGCCCCAGCATTTT
NA	NA	TRBV4-3	TRBJ1-5	CASSQVRDQPQHF	TGCGCCAGCAGCCAAGTGCGGGATCAGCCCCAGCATTTT
NA	TRBD2	TRBV5-4	TRBJ2-5	CASRAAGGLRETQYF	TGTGCCAGCAGAGCAGCGGGAGGGCTAAGAGAGACCCAGTACTTC
few	NA	TRBV7-6	TRBJ1-5	CASSSQGFSNQPQHF	TGTGCCAGCAGCTCACAGGGTTTTAGCAATCAGCCCCAGCATTTT
few	NA	TRBV6-6	TRBJ2-7	CASSPGHGEQYF	TGTGCCAGCAGCCCGGGACACGGGGAGCAGTACTTC
NA	TRBD1	TRBV6-1	TRBJ1-2	CASTVDRVTYGYTF	TGTGCCAGCACTGTCGACAGGGTCACCTATGGCTACACCTTC
NA	NA	TRBV4-2	TRBJ2-6	CATLRGGSGANVLTF	TGTGCCACCCTCCGAGGGGGCTCTGGGGCCAACGTCCTGACTTTC
few	NA	TRBV30	TRBJ1-1	CAWGTGRNTEAFF	TGTGCCTGGGGAACGGGAAGAAACACTGAAGCTTTCTTT
NA	NA	TRBV15	TRBJ1-1	CATSSGVWGNTEAFF	TGTGCCACCAGCAGTGGGGTTTGGGGGAACACTGAAGCTTTCTTT
NA	NA	TRBV27	TRBJ2-3	CASSSTGGAGGTQYF	TGTGCCAGCAGTAGTACAGGGGGAGCGGGAGGTACGCAGTATTTT
many	TRBD1	TRBV27	TRBJ2-1	CASRTGGGNEQFF	TGTGCCAGCAGAACAGGGGGTGGTAATGAGCAGTTCTTC
NA	TRBD2	TRBV15	TRBJ2-5	CATSRAGSGTQETQYF	TGTGCCACCAGCAGAGCCGGTAGCGGGACTCAAGAGACCCAGTACTTC
once	TRBD2	TRBV7-9	TRBJ2-5	CASSSGTAKSARGTQYF	TGTGCCAGCAGCAGCGGGACGGCTAAATCTGCTCGAGGGACCCAGTACTTC